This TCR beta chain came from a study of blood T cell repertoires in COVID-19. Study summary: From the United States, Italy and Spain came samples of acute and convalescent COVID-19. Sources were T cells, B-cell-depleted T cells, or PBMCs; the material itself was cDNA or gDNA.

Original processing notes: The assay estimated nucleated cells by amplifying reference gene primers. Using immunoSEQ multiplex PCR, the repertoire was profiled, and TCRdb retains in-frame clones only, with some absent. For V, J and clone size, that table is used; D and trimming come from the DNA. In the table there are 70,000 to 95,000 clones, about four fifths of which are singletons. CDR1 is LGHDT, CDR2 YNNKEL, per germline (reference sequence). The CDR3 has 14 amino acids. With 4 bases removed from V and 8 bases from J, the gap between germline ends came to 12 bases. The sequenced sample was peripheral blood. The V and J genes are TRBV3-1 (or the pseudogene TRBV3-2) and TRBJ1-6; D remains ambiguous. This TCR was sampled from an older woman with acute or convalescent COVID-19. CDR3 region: CASSRKPADSPLHF. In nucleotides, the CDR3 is TGTGCCAGCAGCCGGAAGCCTGCGGATTCACCCCTCCACTTT.